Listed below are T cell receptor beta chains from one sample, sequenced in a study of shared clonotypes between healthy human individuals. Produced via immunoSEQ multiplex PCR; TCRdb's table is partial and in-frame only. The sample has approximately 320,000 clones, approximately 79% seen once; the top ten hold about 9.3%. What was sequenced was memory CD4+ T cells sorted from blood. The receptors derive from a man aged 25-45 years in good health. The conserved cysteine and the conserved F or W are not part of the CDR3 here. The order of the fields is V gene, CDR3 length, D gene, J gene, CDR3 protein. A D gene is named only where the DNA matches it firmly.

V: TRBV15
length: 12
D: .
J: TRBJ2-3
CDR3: ATSEGSPTDTQY

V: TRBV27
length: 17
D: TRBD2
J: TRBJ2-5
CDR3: ASRRTGTSGTRWQETQY

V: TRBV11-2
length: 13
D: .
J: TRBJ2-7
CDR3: ASSLLSGGAYEQY

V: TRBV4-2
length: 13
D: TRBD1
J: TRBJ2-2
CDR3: ASSHWDRGREELF

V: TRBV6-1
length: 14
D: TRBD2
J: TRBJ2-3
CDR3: ASSEASGQSTDTQY

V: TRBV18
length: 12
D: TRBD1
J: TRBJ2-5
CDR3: ASSRTTGEETQY

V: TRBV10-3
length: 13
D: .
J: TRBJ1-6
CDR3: AISESLQGYSPLH

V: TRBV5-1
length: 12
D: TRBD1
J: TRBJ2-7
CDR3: ASSLVGQGSEQY

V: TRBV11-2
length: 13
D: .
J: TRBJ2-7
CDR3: ASSGDGRRSYEQY

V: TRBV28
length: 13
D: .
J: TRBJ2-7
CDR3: ASSSTRGPLFEQY

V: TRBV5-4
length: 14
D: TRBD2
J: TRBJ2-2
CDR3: ASSYRAGDRTGELF

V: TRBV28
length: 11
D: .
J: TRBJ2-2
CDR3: ASSPGGHGELF

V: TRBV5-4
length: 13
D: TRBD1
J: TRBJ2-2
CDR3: ASDPGQGNPGELF

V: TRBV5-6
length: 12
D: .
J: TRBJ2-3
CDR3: ASSPTLPTDTQY

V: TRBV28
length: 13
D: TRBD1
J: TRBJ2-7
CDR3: ASSSSGTGTYEQY

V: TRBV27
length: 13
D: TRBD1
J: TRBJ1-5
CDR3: ASSLRPGGDQPQH

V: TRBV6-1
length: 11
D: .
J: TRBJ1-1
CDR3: ASSQQGNTEAF

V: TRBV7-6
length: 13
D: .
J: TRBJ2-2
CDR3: ASSLQGGHTGELF

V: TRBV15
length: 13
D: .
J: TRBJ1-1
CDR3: ATSRDNTRDLESL

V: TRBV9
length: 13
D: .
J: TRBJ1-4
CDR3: ASSSLGQHNEKLF

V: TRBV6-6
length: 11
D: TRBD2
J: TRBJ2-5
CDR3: ASGGLGKETQY

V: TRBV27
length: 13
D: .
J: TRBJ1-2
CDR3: ASGASTIRDYGYT

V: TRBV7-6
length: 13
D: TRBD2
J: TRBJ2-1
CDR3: ASSLVASGSGEQF

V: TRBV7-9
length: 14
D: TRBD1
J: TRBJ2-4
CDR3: ASSLGDRGTRNIQY

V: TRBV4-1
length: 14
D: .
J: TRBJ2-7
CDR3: ASSQGSAGLSYEQY

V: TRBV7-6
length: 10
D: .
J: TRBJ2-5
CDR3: ASSLAVETQY

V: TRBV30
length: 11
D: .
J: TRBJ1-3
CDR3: AWMAGTGNTIY

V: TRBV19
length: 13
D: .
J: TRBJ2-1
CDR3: ASSPQVFSYNEQF

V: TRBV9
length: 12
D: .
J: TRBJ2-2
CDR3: ASSVQGGAGELF

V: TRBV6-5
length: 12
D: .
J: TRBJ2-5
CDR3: ASSVPGAQETQY

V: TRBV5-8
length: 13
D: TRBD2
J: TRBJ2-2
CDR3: ASTQEGGRTGELF

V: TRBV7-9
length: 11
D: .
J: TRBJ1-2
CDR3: ASTHQGKDGYT

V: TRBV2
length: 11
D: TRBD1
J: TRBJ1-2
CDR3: ASRQGGIYGYT

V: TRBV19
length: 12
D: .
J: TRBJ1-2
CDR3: ASSTSGRNYGYT

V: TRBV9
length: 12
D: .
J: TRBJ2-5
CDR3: ASSVLARSETQY

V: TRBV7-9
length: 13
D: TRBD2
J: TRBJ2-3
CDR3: ASSLWGSGMDTQY

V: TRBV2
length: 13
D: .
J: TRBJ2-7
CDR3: ASSEHREVYNEQY

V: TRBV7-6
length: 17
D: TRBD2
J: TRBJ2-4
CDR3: ASSPLAGGLGLAKNIQY

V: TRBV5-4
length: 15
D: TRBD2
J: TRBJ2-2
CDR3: ASSRQTSGTYTGELF

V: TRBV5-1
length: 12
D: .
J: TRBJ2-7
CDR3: ASSPGAIGYEQY

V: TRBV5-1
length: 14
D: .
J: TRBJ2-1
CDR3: ASSWGIGLALNEQF

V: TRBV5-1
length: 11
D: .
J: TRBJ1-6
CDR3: ASSRDDNSPLH

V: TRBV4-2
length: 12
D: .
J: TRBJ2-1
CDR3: ASSQDRLANEQF

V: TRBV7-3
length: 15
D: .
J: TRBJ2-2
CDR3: ASSSRGGGQGPGELF

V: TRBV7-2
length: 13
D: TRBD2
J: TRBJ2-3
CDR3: ASSKRLAGADTQY

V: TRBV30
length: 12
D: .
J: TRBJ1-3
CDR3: AHKVQGSGNTIY